A selection of T cell receptor beta chains follows, all from one sample in a study of early T cells in non-severe SARS-CoV-2 infection. TCRdb processed the 5' RACE reads anew with MiXCR; each CDR3 protein has one entry. The table shows approximately 110,000 distinct CDR3 sequences, with under 15% occurring only once. The sequenced material came from whole blood. The receptors come from an adult who was a healthcare worker with PCR-confirmed SARS-CoV-2 infection or an uninfected control (not recorded which). Each CDR3 is given with its conserved first and last residue. The D gene is left open where the match is weak. The size of a clone is reported for some rows only, either as once, few or many, or as a class for expanded clones.

TRBJ1-6,.,TRBV20-1,.,TGCAGTGCTAGTGCAGGGGTGCCCTATAATTCACCCCTCCACTTT,CSASAGVPYNSPLHF
TRBJ2-3,.,TRBV20-1,.,TGCAGTGCTAGAGTGAGATTAGGACCCACAGATACGCAGTATTTT,CSARVRLGPTDTQYF
TRBJ2-1,few,TRBV3-1,.,TGTGCCAGCAGCCTCGAGAGGGGACCTTACAATGAGCAGTTCTTC,CASSLERGPYNEQFF
TRBJ1-1,few,TRBV5-1,.,TGCGCCAGCAGCTCCCGGGAATCGGGAGGCACTGAAGCTTTCTTT,CASSSRESGGTEAFF
TRBJ1-2,few,TRBV10-3,.,TGTGCCACCCGGGACGGTACCGAGGGCTACACCTTC,CATRDGTEGYTF
TRBJ1-6,many,TRBV30,.,TGTGCCTGGAGTGTGAACAGTTCACCCCTCCACTTT,CAWSVNSSPLHF
TRBJ2-4,.,TRBV7-9,.,TGTGCCAGCAGCTTAACAGAAAACATTCAGTACTTC,CASSLTENIQYF
TRBJ2-7,few,TRBV3-1,.,TGTGCCAGCAGCCGTGTGATCGCTCCCACCTCCTACGAGCAGTACTTC,CASSRVIAPTSYEQYF
TRBJ2-3,.,TRBV29-1,TRBD2,TGCAGCGTTGTGATCCCGCTAGCGGGGGCGACGTATTTT,CSVVIPLAGATYF
TRBJ2-7,.,TRBV19,TRBD2,TGTGCCAGTAGTAACGGGGGGGAATCCTACGAGCAGTACTTC,CASSNGGESYEQYF
TRBJ1-5,few,TRBV24-1,.,TGTGCCATGGGGCGGAGCAATCAGCCCCAGCATTTT,CAMGRSNQPQHF
TRBJ2-5,few,TRBV5-1,TRBD2,TGCGCCAGCGGCTTGACTAGCGGGCTCCAAGAGACCCAGTACTTC,CASGLTSGLQETQYF
TRBJ1-1,.,TRBV12-3/TRBV12-4,.,TGTGCCAGCAGTTTAAGGAGGAACACTGAAGCTTTCTTT,CASSLRRNTEAFF
TRBJ1-3,.,TRBV20-1,TRBD1,TGCAGTGCTATTCCGCACAGGGGCTCTGGAAACACCATATATTTT,CSAIPHRGSGNTIYF
TRBJ2-4,many,TRBV3-1,.,TGTGCCAGCAGCCAAGGTCACGCGGGGAGGAACATTCAGTACTTC,CASSQGHAGRNIQYF
TRBJ1-2,few,TRBV7-2,TRBD1,TGTGCCAGCAGCTCTTCCGGGACAGGGGACTATGGCTACACCTTC,CASSSSGTGDYGYTF
TRBJ2-7,.,TRBV5-4,TRBD1,TGTGCCAGCAGCCCAGGGGACAGCAAGAAGAGGTACTTC,CASSPGDSKKRYF
TRBJ2-5,.,TRBV6-1,TRBD1,TGTGCCAGCAGTGCATACTGGGGACAGCAAGAGACCCAGTACTTC,CASSAYWGQQETQYF
TRBJ2-1,.,TRBV13,.,TGTGCCAGCAGCACCTATTCCTATGAGCAGTTCTTC,CASSTYSYEQFF
TRBJ1-1,.,TRBV12-3/TRBV12-4,.,TGTGCCAGCAGTGACGCGACTACGGCCAGCATGAACACTGAAGCTTTCTTT,CASSDATTASMNTEAFF
TRBJ2-1,few,TRBV5-4,.,TGTGCCAGCAGCTTGACTAGTTCCAATGAGCAGTTCTTC,CASSLTSSNEQFF
TRBJ2-3,many,TRBV21-1,.,TGTGCCAGAGGAGATACGCAGTATTTT,CARGDTQYF
TRBJ1-2,.,TRBV4-1,.,TGCGCCAGCAGCCAAGTAACAGGAGAAAACTATGGCTACACCTTC,CASSQVTGENYGYTF
TRBJ2-2,few,TRBV9,.,TGTGCCAGCAGCGTAGAAGTGGGGGCGAACACCGGGGAGCTGTTTTTT,CASSVEVGANTGELFF
TRBJ1-6,many,TRBV27,TRBD1,TGTGCCAGCAGTTTAGACAGGGGGCGATCACCCCTCCACTTT,CASSLDRGRSPLHF
TRBJ2-1,.,TRBV6-2/TRBV6-3,.,TGTGCCAGCAGTACCATCGACACCTACAATGAGCAGTTCTTC,CASSTIDTYNEQFF
TRBJ2-1,.,TRBV20-1,TRBD1,TGCAGTGCTAGTAGCTGGGACAGGGCCCACAATGAGCAGTTCTTC,CSASSWDRAHNEQFF
TRBJ2-1,.,TRBV4-1,TRBD2,TGCGCCAGCAGCCAAGATCTTACTAGCGGGGGTAATGAGCAGTTCTTC,CASSQDLTSGGNEQFF
TRBJ2-5,.,TRBV7-9,TRBD1,TGTGCCAGCAGCCAATACGCAGACAGGGGCCAAGAGACCCAGTACTTC,CASSQYADRGQETQYF
TRBJ1-6,few,TRBV12-3/TRBV12-4,.,TGTGCCAGCAGTTTATCGGGATCACCCGTTTCACCCCTCCACTTT,CASSLSGSPVSPLHF
TRBJ2-7,few,TRBV7-9,.,TGTGCCAGCAGCAAGGGACCGAGTTATGAGCAGTACTTC,CASSKGPSYEQYF
TRBJ2-1,few,TRBV20-1,TRBD2,TGCAGTGCTAGTTTCCCGACTAGCGGGGTCTATGAGCAGTTCTTC,CSASFPTSGVYEQFF
TRBJ2-5,.,TRBV7-9,.,TGTGCCAGCAGCACAGTCTTCGGAGGACCGCGGGGTACGTCTAGCGAGACCCAGTACTTC,CASSTVFGGPRGTSSETQYF
TRBJ2-5,.,TRBV20-1,.,TGCAGTGCCCCCTATGAGGGGAGCCAAGAGACCCAGTACTTC,CSAPYEGSQETQYF
TRBJ1-2,.,TRBV4-1,.,TGCGCCAGCAGCCAAGCCCCACAGCCCCAGATGATGGGCTACACCTTC,CASSQAPQPQMMGYTF
TRBJ1-2,few,TRBV5-1,.,TGCGCCAGCAGTACGGCGGGGGATTATGGCTACACCTTC,CASSTAGDYGYTF
TRBJ1-1,.,TRBV28,.,TGTGCCAGCAGCTCAGAGGTCCTTGAAGCTTTCTTT,CASSSEVLEAFF
TRBJ2-7,few,TRBV13,.,TGTGCCAGCAGCCCTGGACCCCCGTCGGACGAGCAGTACTTC,CASSPGPPSDEQYF
TRBJ2-1,.,TRBV6-2/TRBV6-3,.,TGTGCCAGCAGTTACTCGCGCAGCTCCTACAATGAGCAGTTCTTC,CASSYSRSSYNEQFF
TRBJ2-5,few,TRBV12-5,.,TGTGCTAGTGGTCGGACTGAAGAGACCCAGTACTTC,CASGRTEETQYF
TRBJ2-3,few,TRBV12-3/TRBV12-4,.,TGTGCCAGCAGCCAGCTAACCATCAACACAGATACGCAGTATTTT,CASSQLTINTDTQYF
TRBJ1-2,.,TRBV10-3,.,TGTGCCATCGGCGGGGCATATGGCTACACCTTC,CAIGGAYGYTF
TRBJ1-1,.,TRBV27,.,TGTGCCAGCAGTTCCGGGCAGCTCACTGAAGCTTTCTTT,CASSSGQLTEAFF
TRBJ2-5,.,TRBV5-4,TRBD2,TGTGCCAGCAGCTTGGCCTCAGGGACTAGCGGCCCGACCCAGTACTTC,CASSLASGTSGPTQYF
TRBJ1-5,few,TRBV6-6,.,TGTGCCAGCAGCCCAGGGGTTACAAGGCAGCCCCAGCATTTT,CASSPGVTRQPQHF
TRBJ2-7,.,TRBV13,.,TGTGCCAGCAGCGAACCAGGGCGTCTGGCCTACGAGCAGTACTTC,CASSEPGRLAYEQYF
TRBJ2-7,.,TRBV20-1,TRBD2,TGCAGTGCTAGTGGTGGAGCGGGATCCTACGAGCAGTACTTC,CSASGGAGSYEQYF
TRBJ2-3,.,TRBV4-2,TRBD2,TGTGCCAGCAGGAGCCGAACTAGCGGGGGGCCAGATACGCAGTATTTT,CASRSRTSGGPDTQYF
TRBJ1-6,.,TRBV12-3/TRBV12-4,TRBD1,TGTGCCAGCAGTATCGGACAGGGTGTATCACCCCTCCACTTT,CASSIGQGVSPLHF
TRBJ1-6,.,TRBV29-1,.,TGCAGCGTTGGAGAGACAGCAAATTCACCCCTCCACTTT,CSVGETANSPLHF
TRBJ2-7,few,TRBV19,TRBD2,TGTGCCAGTAGTTCCTCGGGGGGTGAGCAGTACTTC,CASSSSGGEQYF
TRBJ2-1,few,TRBV9,.,TGTGCCAGCAGCGTAGAGGGTCAGTACAATGAGCAGTTCTTC,CASSVEGQYNEQFF